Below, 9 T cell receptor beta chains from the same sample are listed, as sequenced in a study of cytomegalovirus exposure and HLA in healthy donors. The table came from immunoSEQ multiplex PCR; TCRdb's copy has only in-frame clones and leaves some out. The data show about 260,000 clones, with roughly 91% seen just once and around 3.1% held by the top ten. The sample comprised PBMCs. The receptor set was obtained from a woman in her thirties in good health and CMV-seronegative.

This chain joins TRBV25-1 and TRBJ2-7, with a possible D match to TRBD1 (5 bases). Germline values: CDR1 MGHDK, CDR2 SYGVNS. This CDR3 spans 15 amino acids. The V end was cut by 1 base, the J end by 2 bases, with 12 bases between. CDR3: CASSELKGLAYEQYF. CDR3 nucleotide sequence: TGTGCCAGCAGTGAATTGAAGGGGTTAGCCTACGAGCAGTACTTC.

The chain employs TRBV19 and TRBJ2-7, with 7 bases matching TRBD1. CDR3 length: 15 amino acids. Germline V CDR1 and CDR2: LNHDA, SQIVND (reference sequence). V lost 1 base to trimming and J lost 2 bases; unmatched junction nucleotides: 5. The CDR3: CASSIALGQTYEQYF. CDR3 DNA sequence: TGTGCCAGTAGTATAGCATTGGGACAGACCTACGAGCAGTACTTC.

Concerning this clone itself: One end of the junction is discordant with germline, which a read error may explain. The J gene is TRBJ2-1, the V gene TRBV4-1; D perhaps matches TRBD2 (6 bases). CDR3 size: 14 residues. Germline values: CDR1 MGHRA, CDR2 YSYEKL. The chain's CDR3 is CASRQGPRGNEQFF. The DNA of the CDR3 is TGCGCCAGCAGGCAAGGGCCTCGGGGGAATGAGCAGTTCTTC.

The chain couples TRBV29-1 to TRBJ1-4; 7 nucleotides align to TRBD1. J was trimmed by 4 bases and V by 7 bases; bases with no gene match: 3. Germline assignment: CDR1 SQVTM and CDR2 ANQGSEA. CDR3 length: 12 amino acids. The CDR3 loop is CSAGTDNEKLFF. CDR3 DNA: TGCAGCGCCGGGACAGATAATGAAAAACTGTTTTTT.

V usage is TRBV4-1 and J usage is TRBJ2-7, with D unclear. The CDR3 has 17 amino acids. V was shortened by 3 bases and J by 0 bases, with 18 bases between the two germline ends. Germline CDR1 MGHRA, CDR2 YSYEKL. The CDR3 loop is CASSQLPARYPSYEQYF. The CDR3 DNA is TGCGCCAGCAGCCAGCTTCCTGCCAGGTATCCCTCCTACGAGCAGTACTTC.

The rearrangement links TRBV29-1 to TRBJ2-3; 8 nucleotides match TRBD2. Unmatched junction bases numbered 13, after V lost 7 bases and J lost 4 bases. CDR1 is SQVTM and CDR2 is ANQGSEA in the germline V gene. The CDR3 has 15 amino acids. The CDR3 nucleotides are TGCAGCGCTGGACTAGCAGAGGCCGTTGCAGATACGCAGTATTTT. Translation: CSAGLAEAVADTQYF.

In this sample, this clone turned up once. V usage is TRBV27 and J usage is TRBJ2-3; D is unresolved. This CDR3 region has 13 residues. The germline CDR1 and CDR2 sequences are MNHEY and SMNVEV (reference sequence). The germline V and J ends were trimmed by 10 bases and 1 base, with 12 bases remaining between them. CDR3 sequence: CATSSFGTDTQYF. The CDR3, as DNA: TGTGCCACCTCATCCTTTGGCACAGATACGCAGTATTTT.

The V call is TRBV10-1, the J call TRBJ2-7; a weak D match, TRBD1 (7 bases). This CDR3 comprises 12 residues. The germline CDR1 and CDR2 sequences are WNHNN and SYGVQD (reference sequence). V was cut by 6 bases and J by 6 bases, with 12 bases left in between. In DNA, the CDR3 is TGCGCCAGCAGCGGCAGGGGGGCCGAGCAGTACTTC. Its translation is CASSGRGAEQYF.

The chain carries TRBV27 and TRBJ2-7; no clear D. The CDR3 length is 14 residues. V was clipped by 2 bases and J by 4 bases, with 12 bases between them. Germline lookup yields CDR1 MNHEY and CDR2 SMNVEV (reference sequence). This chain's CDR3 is CASSLRSKGYEQYF. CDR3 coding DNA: TGTGCCAGCAGTTTAAGGAGTAAAGGATACGAGCAGTACTTC.